This T cell receptor (beta chain) was profiled in a study of blood T cell repertoires in COVID-19. Study information: T cells, B-cell-depleted T cells, or PBMCs supplied cDNA or gDNA.

Germline CDR1 and CDR2: LGHNT and FRNRAP. CDR3 length: 14 residues. Assay used: immunoSEQ multiplex PCR; TCRdb lists only in-frame clones, some missing. Among around 230,000 clones, around 83% were seen once, and the ten largest hold roughly 12%. With respect to this clone: At one end the junction does not follow the germline gene, possibly because of a read error.

Sequenced: peripheral blood. The chain employs TRBV12-5 and TRBJ2-3, with 9 bases matching TRBD1. The receptor's source is a woman in her fifties or sixties with active or convalescent COVID-19. The CDR3 region has the DNA TGTGCTAGTGGTTTGGTCCTGGTAGGGGACAGGGAACATTTT. It translates to CASGLVLVGDREHF. Looking up the rest from reference TRBV12-5 and TRBJ2-3 gives the full variable domain: DARVTQTPRHKVTEMGQEVTMRCQPILGHNTVFWYRQTMMQGLELLAYFRNRAPLDDSGMPKDRFSAEMPDATLATLKIQPSEPRDSAVYFCASGLVLVGDREHFGPGTRLTVL.